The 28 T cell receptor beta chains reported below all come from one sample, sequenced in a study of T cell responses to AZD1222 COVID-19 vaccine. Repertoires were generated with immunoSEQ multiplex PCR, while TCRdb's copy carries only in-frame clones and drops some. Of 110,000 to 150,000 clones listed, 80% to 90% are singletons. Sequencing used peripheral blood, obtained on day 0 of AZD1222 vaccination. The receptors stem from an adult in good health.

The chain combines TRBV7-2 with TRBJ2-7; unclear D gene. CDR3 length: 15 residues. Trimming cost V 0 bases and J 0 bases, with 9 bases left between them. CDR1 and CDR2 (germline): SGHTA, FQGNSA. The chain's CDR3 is CASSLAYGPSYEQYF. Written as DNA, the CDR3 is TGTGCCAGCAGCTTAGCCTACGGTCCCTCCTACGAGCAGTACTTC.

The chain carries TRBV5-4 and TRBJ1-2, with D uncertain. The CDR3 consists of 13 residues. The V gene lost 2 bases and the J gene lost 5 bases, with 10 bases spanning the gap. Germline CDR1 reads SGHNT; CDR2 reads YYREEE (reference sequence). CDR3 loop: CASSLGQPYGYTF. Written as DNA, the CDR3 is TGTGCCAGCAGCTTAGGGCAGCCTTATGGCTACACCTTC.

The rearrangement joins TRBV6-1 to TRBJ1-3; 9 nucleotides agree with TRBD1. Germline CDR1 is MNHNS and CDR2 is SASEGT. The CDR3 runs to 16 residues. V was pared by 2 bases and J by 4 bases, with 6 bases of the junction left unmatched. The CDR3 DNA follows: TGTGCCAGCAGTGAACTCACCGGGACAGGGGGAAACACCATATATTTT. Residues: CASSELTGTGGNTIYF.

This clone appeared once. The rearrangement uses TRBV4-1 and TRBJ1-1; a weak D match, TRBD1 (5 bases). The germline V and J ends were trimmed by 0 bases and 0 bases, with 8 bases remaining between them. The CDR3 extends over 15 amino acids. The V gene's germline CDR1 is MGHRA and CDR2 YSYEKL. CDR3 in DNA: TGCGCCAGCAGCCAAGAACCGACAGTGAACACTGAAGCTTTCTTT. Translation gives CASSQEPTVNTEAFF.

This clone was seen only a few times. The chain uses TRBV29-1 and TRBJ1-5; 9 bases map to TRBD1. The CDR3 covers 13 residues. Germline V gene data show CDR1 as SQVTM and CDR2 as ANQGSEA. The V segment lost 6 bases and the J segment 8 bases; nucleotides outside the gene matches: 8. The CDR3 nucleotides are TGCAGCGTGGGAGAGGGACAGGGAGAGCCCCAGCATTTT. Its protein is CSVGEGQGEPQHF.

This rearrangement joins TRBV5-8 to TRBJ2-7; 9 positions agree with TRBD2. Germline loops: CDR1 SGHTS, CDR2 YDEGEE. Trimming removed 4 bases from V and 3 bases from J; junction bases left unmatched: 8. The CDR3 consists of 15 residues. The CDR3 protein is CASSPRLAALYEQYF. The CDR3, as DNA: TGTGCCAGCAGCCCCCGACTAGCGGCCCTCTACGAGCAGTACTTC.

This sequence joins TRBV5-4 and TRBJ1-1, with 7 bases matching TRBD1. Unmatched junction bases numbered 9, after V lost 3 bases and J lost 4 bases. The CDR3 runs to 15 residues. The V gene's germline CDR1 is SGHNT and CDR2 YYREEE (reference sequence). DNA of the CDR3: TGTGCCAGCAGCTCACGGACAGGACTGAGCACTGAAGCTTTCTTT. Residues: CASSSRTGLSTEAFF.

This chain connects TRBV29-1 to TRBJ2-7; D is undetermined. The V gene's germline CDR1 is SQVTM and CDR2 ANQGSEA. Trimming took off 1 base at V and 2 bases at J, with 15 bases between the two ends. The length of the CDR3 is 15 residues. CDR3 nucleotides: TGCAGCGTTGAAGTTGAGTCTCGGAACACCTACGAGCAGTACTTC. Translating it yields CSVEVESRNTYEQYF.

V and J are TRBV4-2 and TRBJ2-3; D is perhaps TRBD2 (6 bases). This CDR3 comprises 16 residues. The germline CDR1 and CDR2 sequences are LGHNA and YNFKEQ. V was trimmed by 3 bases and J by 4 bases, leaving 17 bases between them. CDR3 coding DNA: TGTGCCAGCAGCCAGGTGACTAGGGAGTACGCAGATACGCAGTATTTT. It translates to CASSQVTREYADTQYF.

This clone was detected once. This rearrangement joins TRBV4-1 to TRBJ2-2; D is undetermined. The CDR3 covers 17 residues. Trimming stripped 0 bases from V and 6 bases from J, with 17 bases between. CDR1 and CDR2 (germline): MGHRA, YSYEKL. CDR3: CASSQEIRPPRAGELFF. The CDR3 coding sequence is TGCGCCAGCAGCCAAGAGATCCGGCCCCCTAGGGCCGGGGAGCTGTTTTTT.

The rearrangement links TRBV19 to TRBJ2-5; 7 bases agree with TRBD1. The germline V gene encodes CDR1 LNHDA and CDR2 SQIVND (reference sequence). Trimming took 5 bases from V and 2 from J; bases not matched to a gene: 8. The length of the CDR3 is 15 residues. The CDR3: CASSYRGWGQETQYF. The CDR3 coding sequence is TGTGCCAGTAGTTACAGGGGTTGGGGACAAGAGACCCAGTACTTC.

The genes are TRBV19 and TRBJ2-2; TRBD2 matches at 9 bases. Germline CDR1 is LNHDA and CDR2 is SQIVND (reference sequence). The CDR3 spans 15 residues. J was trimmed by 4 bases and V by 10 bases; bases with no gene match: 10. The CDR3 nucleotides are TGTGCCACCCGATTAGCGGGAGTGAGCACCGGGGAGCTGTTTTTT. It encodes CATRLAGVSTGELFF. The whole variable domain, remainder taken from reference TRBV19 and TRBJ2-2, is DGGITQSPKYLFRKEGQNVTLSCEQNLNHDAMYWYRQDPGQGLRLIYYSQIVNDFQKGDIAEGYSVSREKKESFPLTVTSAQKNPTAFYLCATRLAGVSTGELFFGEGSRLTVL.

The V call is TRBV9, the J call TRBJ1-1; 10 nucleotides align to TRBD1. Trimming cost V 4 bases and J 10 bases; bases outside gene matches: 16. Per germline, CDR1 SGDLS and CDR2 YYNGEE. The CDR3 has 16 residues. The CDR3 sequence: CASSREPGTGVLRAFF. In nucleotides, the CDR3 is TGTGCCAGCAGCCGAGAACCCGGGACAGGGGTTTTACGAGCTTTCTTT.

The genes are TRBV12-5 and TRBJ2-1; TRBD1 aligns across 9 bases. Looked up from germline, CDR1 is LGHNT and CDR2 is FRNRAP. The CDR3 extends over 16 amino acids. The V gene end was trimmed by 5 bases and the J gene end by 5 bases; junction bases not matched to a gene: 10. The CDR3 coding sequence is TGTGCTAGTGGTCCCTGGACAGGGGACCTTAACAATGAGCAGTTCTTC. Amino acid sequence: CASGPWTGDLNNEQFF.

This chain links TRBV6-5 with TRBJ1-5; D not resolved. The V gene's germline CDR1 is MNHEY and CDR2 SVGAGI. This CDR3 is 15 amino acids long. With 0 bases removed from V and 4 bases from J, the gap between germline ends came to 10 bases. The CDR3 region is CASSYSAGANQPQHF. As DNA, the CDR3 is TGTGCCAGCAGTTACTCTGCCGGAGCGAATCAGCCCCAGCATTTT.

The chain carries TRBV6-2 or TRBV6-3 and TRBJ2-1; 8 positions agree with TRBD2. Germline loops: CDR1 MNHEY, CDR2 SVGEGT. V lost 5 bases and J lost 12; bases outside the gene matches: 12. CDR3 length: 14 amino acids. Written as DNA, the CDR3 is TGTGCCAGCAGTACACGCGCCCTTAGCGGGACGCAGTTCTTC. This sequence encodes CASSTRALSGTQFF.

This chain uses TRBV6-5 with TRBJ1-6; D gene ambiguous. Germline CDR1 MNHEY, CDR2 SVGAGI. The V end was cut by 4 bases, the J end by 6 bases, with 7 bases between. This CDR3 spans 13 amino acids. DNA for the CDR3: TGTGCCAGCAGTTCGAGCCTTAATTCACCCCTCCACTTT. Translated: CASSSSLNSPLHF.

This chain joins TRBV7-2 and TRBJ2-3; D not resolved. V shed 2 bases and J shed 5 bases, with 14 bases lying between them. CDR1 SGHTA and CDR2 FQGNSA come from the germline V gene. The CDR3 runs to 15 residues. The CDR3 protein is CASSLILGIGDTQYF. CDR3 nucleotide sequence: TGTGCCAGCAGCTTAATATTAGGGATTGGAGATACGCAGTATTTT.

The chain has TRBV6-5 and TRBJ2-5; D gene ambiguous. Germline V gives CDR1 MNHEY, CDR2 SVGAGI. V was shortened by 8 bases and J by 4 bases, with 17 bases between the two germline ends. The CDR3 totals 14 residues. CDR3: CASGLAPVRETQYF. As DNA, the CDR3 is TGTGCCAGCGGATTAGCACCAGTCCGAGAGACCCAGTACTTC.

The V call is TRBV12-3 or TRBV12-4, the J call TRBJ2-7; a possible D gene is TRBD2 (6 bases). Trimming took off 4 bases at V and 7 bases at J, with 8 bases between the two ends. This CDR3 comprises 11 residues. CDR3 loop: CASSSRGEQYF. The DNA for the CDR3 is TGTGCCAGCAGTTCCCGGGGGGAGCAGTACTTC.

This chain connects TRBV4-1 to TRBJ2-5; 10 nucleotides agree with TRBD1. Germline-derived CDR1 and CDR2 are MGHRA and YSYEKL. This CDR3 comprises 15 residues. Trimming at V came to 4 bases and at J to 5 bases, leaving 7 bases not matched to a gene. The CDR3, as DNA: TGCGCCAGCAGCCCCTGGGACAGGGGAGGCGAGACCCAGTACTTC. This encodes CASSPWDRGGETQYF.

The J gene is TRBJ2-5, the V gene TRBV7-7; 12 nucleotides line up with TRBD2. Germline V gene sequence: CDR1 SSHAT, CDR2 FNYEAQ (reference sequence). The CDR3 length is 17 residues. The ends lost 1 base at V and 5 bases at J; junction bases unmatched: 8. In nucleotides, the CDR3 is TGTGCCAGCAGCTTAGGACCTCTAGCGGGAGGGGCGGAGACCCAGTACTTC. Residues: CASSLGPLAGGAETQYF.

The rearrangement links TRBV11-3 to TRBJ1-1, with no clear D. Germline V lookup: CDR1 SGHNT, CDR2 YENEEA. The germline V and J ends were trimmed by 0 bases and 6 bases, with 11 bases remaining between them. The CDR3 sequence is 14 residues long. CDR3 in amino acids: CASSLDSSKSEAFF. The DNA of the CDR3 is TGTGCCAGCAGCTTAGACAGTTCGAAATCTGAAGCTTTCTTT.

The CDR3 sequence: CASSFTGEVQPQHF. The CDR3 DNA follows: TGTGCCAGCTCATTTACAGGGGAAGTTCAGCCCCAGCATTTT. The rearrangement joins TRBV18 to TRBJ1-5; TRBD1 aligns across 7 bases. CDR3 size: 14 residues. The germline V gene has CDR1 KGHSH and CDR2 LQKENI. The V segment lost 5 bases and the J segment 6 bases; nucleotides outside the gene matches: 7.

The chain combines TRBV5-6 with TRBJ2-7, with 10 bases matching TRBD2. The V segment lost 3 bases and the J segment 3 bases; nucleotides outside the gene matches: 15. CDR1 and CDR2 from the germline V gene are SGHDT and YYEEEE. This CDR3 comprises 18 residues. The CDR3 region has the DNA TGTGCCAGCAGCTCTACGATAACAGCTAGCGGGAGAATCTACGAGCAGTACTTC. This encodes CASSSTITASGRIYEQYF.

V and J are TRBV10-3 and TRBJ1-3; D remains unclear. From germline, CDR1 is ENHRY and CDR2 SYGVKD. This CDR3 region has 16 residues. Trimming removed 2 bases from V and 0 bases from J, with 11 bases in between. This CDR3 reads CAISEVRVDSGNTIYF. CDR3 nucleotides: TGTGCCATCAGTGAGGTTAGGGTCGACTCTGGAAACACCATATATTTT.

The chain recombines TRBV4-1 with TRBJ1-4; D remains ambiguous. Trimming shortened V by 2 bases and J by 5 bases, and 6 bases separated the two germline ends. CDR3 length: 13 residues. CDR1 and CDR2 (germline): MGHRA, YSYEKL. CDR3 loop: CASSQLANEKLFF. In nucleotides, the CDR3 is TGCGCCAGCAGCCAATTGGCGAATGAAAAACTGTTTTTT.

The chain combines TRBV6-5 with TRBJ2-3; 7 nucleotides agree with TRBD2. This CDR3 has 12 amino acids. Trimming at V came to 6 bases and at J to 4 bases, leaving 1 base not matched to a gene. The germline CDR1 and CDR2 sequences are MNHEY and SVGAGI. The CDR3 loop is CASRTSPDTQYF. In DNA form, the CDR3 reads TGTGCCAGCAGGACTAGCCCAGATACGCAGTATTTT.